One and the same sample provided the 25 T cell receptor beta chains below, sequenced in a study of Graves' ophthalmopathy and Graves' hyperthyroidism (dated by TCRdb to the late 2010s). TCRdb shows the sequencer as Illumina HiSeq 2000. For repertoire sequencing, the TCR beta CDR3 regions were amplified from RNA transcripts. The first round was an RT-PCR using HTBI primers with the Qiagen OneStep RT-PCR kit, and this first round was followed by a second-round multiplex PCR, then size selection and purification. TCRdb redid the processing of the public reads, applying fastp at Q25 and MiXCR, and retained in-frame beta chains. One record per CDR3 amino acid sequence lists the most common genes and DNA. This sample lists 200,000 to 250,000 distinct CDR3 sequences; approximately 21% were detected once. The leading ten clones occupy roughly 39% of the sample. Specimen: peripheral blood. These receptors were taken from a woman in her fifties or sixties with Graves' ophthalmopathy. Donor details come from another sample of the same person, matched by shared clones.

This clonotype has a count of ten or more. The chain carries TRBV10-3 and TRBJ2-5; the match to TRBD1 covers 7 bases. This CDR3 comprises 15 residues. Trimming took 6 bases from V and 5 from J; bases not matched to a gene: 12. From germline, CDR1 is ENHRY and CDR2 SYGVKD. CDR3 in amino acids: CAIRGQLLIGETQYF. The CDR3 region has the DNA TGTGCCATCAGGGGACAGTTACTCATTGGGGAGACCCAGTACTTC.

This clonotype occurred many times. The chain combines TRBV6-1 with TRBJ1-6; D remains unclear. Germline assignment: CDR1 MNHNS and CDR2 SASEGT. The CDR3 runs to 13 residues. The V end was cut by 6 bases, the J end by 7 bases, with 10 bases between. The CDR3, as DNA: TGTGCCAGCAGGTGGGAACCCAATTCACCCCTCCACTTT. Encoded protein: CASRWEPNSPLHF.

In its sample, this clonotype was seen a few times. The rearrangement joins TRBV19 to TRBJ1-5, with D hard to call. The CDR3 consists of 14 residues. Germline assignment: CDR1 LNHDA and CDR2 SQIVND (reference sequence). The germline V and J ends were trimmed by 7 bases and 8 bases, with 18 bases remaining between them. The CDR3 sequence is CASNYRQTREPQHF. The CDR3 DNA sequence: TGTGCCAGTAACTATCGGCAGACGAGGGAGCCCCAGCATTTT.

In its sample, this clonotype was seen many times. The V gene is TRBV6-1, the J gene TRBJ1-2; tentative D call: TRBD1 (5 bases). CDR3 length: 17 residues. Germline loops: CDR1 MNHNS, CDR2 SASEGT. V lost 0 bases and J 5 bases, leaving 19 bases between the germline ends. DNA of the CDR3: TGTGCCAGCAGTGAAGCAGCGACAGATCACAACCTATATGGCTACACCTTC. Its protein is CASSEAATDHNLYGYTF.

This chain joins TRBV5-5 and TRBJ1-1; tentatively, D is TRBD1 (6 bases). The CDR3 is 14 amino acids. Trimming cost V 4 bases and J 3 bases, with 13 bases left between them. Germline CDR1 SGHKS, CDR2 YYEKEE (reference sequence). The CDR3 reads CASSQATGYTEAFF. CDR3 nucleotides: TGTGCCAGCAGCCAAGCGACAGGATACACTGAAGCTTTCTTT.

This clonotype appeared many times. This rearrangement joins TRBV28 to TRBJ2-6; D unresolved. V lost 5 bases and J 0 bases, leaving 8 bases between the germline ends. CDR3 length equals 15 residues. From germline, CDR1 is MDHEN and CDR2 SYDVKM. The CDR3 sequence: CASSLPVSGANVLTF. CDR3 sequence (DNA): TGTGCCAGCAGTCTCCCGGTCTCTGGGGCCAACGTCCTGACTTTC. Complete variable domain (other parts from reference TRBV28 and TRBJ2-6): DVKVTQSSRYLVKRTGEKVFLECVQDMDHENMFWYRQDPGLGLRLIYFSYDVKMKEKGDIPEGYSVSREKKERFSLILESASTNQTSMYLCASSLPVSGANVLTFGAGSRLTVL.

This clonotype was seen just once. A much bigger clone sits one base away, suggesting this may be a read error. The chain recombines TRBV20-1 with TRBJ2-4; a weak D match, TRBD1 (5 bases). The CDR3 covers 16 residues. Germline lookup yields CDR1 DFQATT and CDR2 SNEGSKA (reference sequence). DNA of the CDR3: TGCAGTGCTAGAGACACCGAACCTGGGGCCAAAAACATTCAGGACTTC. Protein: CSARDTEPGAKNIQDF.

This clonotype was seen many times. The chain combines TRBV29-1 with TRBJ2-7; possibly TRBD1 for D (6 bases). Per the germline V gene, CDR1 is SQVTM and CDR2 is ANQGSEA. This CDR3 region has 13 residues. Trimming stripped 4 bases from V and 4 bases from J, with 14 bases between. The CDR3 DNA sequence: TGCAGCGTTGTCGGCAGGGGCGATTACGAGCAGTACTTC. Translating gives CSVVGRGDYEQYF.

In its sample, this clonotype was seen many times. The chain recombines TRBV30 with TRBJ2-7; 14 bases are a match to TRBD2. The length of the CDR3 is 14 residues. V shed 8 bases and J 2 bases; nucleotides not matched to a gene: 5. Germline CDR1 reads GTSNPN; CDR2 reads SVGIG (reference sequence). The CDR3, as DNA: TGTGCCGGACTAGCGGGAGGCTCCCCCTACGAGCAGTACTTC. It translates to CAGLAGGSPYEQYF.

Many counts were recorded for this clonotype. V gene TRBV11-2 combines with J gene TRBJ2-2, with 7 bases identical to TRBD1. This CDR3 region has 17 residues. CDR1 SGHAT and CDR2 FQNNGV come from the germline V gene. After removal of 1 base from V and 2 bases from J, the junction contained 7 bases not matched to a gene. The CDR3 here is CASSLVGRDSNTGELFF. CDR3 nucleotide sequence: TGTGCCAGCAGCTTAGTGGGCCGGGACAGCAACACCGGGGAGCTGTTTTTT.

This clonotype was picked up one time. It may be a read error: a sequence one base away is much more abundant. The rearrangement uses TRBV19 and TRBJ1-5; 7 nucleotides align to TRBD1. In germline, CDR1 is LNHDA, CDR2 SQIVND (reference sequence). Losses at the gene ends were 10 bases for V and 0 bases for J; bases not matched to a gene: 6. The CDR3 consists of 14 residues. For the CDR3, the DNA is TGTGCCACCAGACAGGGCAATAGCAATCAGCCCCAGCATTTT. Encoded protein: CATRQGNSNQPQHF.

This clonotype was counted at least ten times. The rearrangement links TRBV3-1 to TRBJ1-6, with 8 nucleotides matching TRBD1. V lost 1 base, J lost 9 bases, and 8 bases stayed unmatched. This CDR3 is 16 amino acids long. The germline gives CDR1 LGHDT, CDR2 YNNKEL (reference sequence). The DNA for the CDR3 is TGTGCCAGCAGCCAAGTGGGCGACAGGGGAATTTCACCCCTCCACTTT. Residues: CASSQVGDRGISPLHF.

The chain carries TRBV12-3 or TRBV12-4 and TRBJ1-2; 7 positions agree with TRBD1. V was pared by 5 bases and J by 4 bases, with 4 bases of the junction left unmatched. The CDR3 sequence is 13 residues long. The CDR3 sequence is CASSPGTVYGYTF. DNA for the CDR3: TGTGCCAGCAGTCCAGGGACAGTCTATGGCTACACCTTC.

This clonotype was detected many times. This chain uses TRBV7-8 with TRBJ2-7, with D uncertain. V was pared by 1 base and J by 5 bases, with 12 bases between. CDR1 and CDR2 (germline): SGHVS, FQNEAQ. The CDR3 is 14 amino acids. CDR3 protein: CASSLVSALDEQYF. The CDR3 DNA is TGTGCCAGCAGCTTAGTCTCGGCACTTGACGAGCAGTACTTC.

This clonotype was counted ten times or more. This chain links TRBV5-1 with TRBJ2-7; the D gene could be TRBD1 or TRBD2 (5 bases each). The CDR3 loop spans 13 amino acids. The germline gives CDR1 SGHRS, CDR2 YFSETQ. V was trimmed by 4 bases and J by 6 bases, leaving 14 bases between them. This CDR3 is CASSPEGLTEQYF. In nucleotides, the CDR3 is TGCGCCAGCAGCCCTGAGGGGCTTACCGAGCAGTACTTC.

This clonotype has ten or more counts. CDR3: CASSLKVNYEQYF. The CDR3 DNA sequence: TGTGCCAGCAGCTTGAAGGTGAACTACGAGCAGTACTTC. The chain links TRBV7-2 to TRBJ2-7; D unclear. Trimming pared 3 bases from V and 3 bases from J, leaving 9 bases between. The CDR3 sequence is 13 residues long. Germline CDR1 is SGHTA and CDR2 is FQGNSA.

This clonotype was counted ten times or more. The rearrangement links TRBV20-1 to TRBJ2-7; 8 bases align to TRBD1. J was trimmed by 0 bases and V by 0 bases; bases with no gene match: 10. The CDR3 length is 17 residues. CDR1 is DFQATT and CDR2 is SNEGSKA in the germline V gene (reference sequence). The CDR3 DNA sequence: TGCAGTGCTAGAGATCGGGGCAGGGGGCGATCCTCCTACGAGCAGTACTTC. Translation: CSARDRGRGRSSYEQYF.

This clonotype showed up many times. The chain uses TRBV5-1 and TRBJ2-7, with 9 bases lining up with TRBD2. This CDR3 spans 14 amino acids. V was pared by 5 bases and J by 4 bases, with 7 bases of the junction left unmatched. The V gene's germline CDR1 is SGHRS and CDR2 YFSETQ. The CDR3 reads CASSISGRKYEQYF. The CDR3 bases are TGCGCCAGCAGTATTAGCGGGAGAAAGTACGAGCAGTACTTC.

V gene TRBV7-8 combines with J gene TRBJ2-7, with unresolved D. Trimming took 3 bases from V and 3 from J, leaving 15 bases between them. The CDR3 covers 15 residues. The germline CDR1 and CDR2 sequences are SGHVS and FQNEAQ. DNA of the CDR3: TGTGCCAGCAGCTTTTTCTACAGTGGGAACTACGAGCAGTACTTC. Encoded protein: CASSFFYSGNYEQYF.

This clonotype has ten or more counts. This chain uses TRBV29-1 with TRBJ2-2; either TRBD1 or TRBD2 may supply D (7 bases each). The CDR3 consists of 14 residues. Germline CDR1 and CDR2: SQVTM and ANQGSEA. The V end lost 5 bases, the J end lost 6 bases, and 16 bases lay between the germline ends. This CDR3 reads CSVPTGRGPGELFF. In DNA form, the CDR3 reads TGCAGCGTTCCGACAGGGAGGGGTCCCGGGGAGCTGTTTTTT.

This clonotype was detected ten times or more. J is TRBJ1-1 and V is TRBV12-3 or TRBV12-4; 9 nucleotides match TRBD1. The trim removed 6 bases at V and 4 bases at J, leaving 3 bases unmatched. CDR3 length: 13 residues. The CDR3 DNA follows: TGTGCCAGCAGCCGACAGGGGGTCACTGAAGCTTTCTTT. Residues: CASSRQGVTEAFF.

The sample holds many counts of this clonotype. This chain connects TRBV6-5 to TRBJ1-6; TRBD1 might be the D (5 bases). Germline V gene data show CDR1 as MNHEY and CDR2 as SVGAGI. The CDR3 length is 17 residues. V lost 6 bases, J lost 4 bases, and 19 bases lay in between. CDR3: CASSPPRATSYNSPLHF. CDR3 coding DNA: TGTGCCAGCAGCCCTCCCAGGGCGACATCTTATAATTCACCCCTCCACTTT.

This clonotype was counted ten times or more. CDR3: CASSKVASSYNEQFF. The CDR3 DNA reads as TGTGCCAGCAGCAAGGTGGCAAGCTCCTACAATGAGCAGTTCTTC. The chain has TRBV6-1 and TRBJ2-1; D gene uncertain. Trimming took 6 bases from V and 0 from J, leaving 12 bases between them. The length of the CDR3 is 15 residues. CDR1 and CDR2 from the germline V gene are MNHNS and SASEGT.

There are many counts of this clonotype. This chain joins TRBV2 and TRBJ2-5; D call uncertain. Trimming took 7 bases from V and 3 from J, leaving 12 bases between them. Germline lookup yields CDR1 SNHLY and CDR2 FYNNEI. CDR3 length equals 13 residues. CDR3 sequence reads: CASIPLVKETQYF. Written as DNA, the CDR3 is TGTGCCAGCATCCCCCTGGTAAAAGAGACCCAGTACTTC.

J is TRBJ1-1 and V is TRBV29-1; D is possibly TRBD1 (5 bases). Trimming removed 4 bases at V and 1 base at J, with 16 bases between. This CDR3 is built from 15 residues. Germline V gives CDR1 SQVTM, CDR2 ANQGSEA. CDR3 nucleotides: TGCAGCGTTGGTTGGACGGGGGTGGGGAACACTGAAGCTTTCTTT. This gives the protein CSVGWTGVGNTEAFF.